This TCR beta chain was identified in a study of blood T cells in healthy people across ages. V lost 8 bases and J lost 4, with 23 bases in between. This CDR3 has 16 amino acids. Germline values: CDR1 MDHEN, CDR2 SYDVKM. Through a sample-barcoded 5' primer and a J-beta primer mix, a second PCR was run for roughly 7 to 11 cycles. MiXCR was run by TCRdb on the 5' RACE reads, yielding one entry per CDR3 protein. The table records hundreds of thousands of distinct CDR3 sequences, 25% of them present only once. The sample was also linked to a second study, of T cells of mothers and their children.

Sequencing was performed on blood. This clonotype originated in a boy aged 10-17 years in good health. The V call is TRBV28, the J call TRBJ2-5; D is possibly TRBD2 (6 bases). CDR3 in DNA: TGTGCCAGCTGTCCCTCCCAGCGGGTGGGTAGAGAGACCCAGTACTTC. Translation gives CASCPSQRVGRETQYF. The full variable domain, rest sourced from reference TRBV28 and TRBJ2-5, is DVKVTQSSRYLVKRTGEKVFLECVQDMDHENMFWYRQDPGLGLRLIYFSYDVKMKEKGDIPEGYSVSREKKERFSLILESASTNQTSMYLCASCPSQRVGRETQYFGPGTRLLVL.